This T cell receptor beta chain originates from a study of T-cell reconstitution after alpha-beta-depleted transplantation in children. The TCRbeta library was prepared with unique molecular identifiers. TCRdb fed the PCR reads into MiXCR, producing one record per CDR3 protein. This table holds 190,000 or so distinct CDR3 sequences, around 6.8% found once. Sequencing was performed on PBMCs from the stem cell graft donor, taken from the stem cell graft. The receptor comes from a human donor who donated a stem cell graft to a child with Wiskott-Aldrich syndrome.

In nucleotides, the CDR3 is TGTGCCACCCAAGTAGTGGCCGCGCCAGGGACCCAGTACTTC. Residues: CATQVVAAPGTQYF. The chain recombines TRBV6-1 with TRBJ2-5, with D unresolved. V lost 10 bases and J lost 7, with 22 bases in between. The CDR3 extends over 14 amino acids. The V gene's germline CDR1 is MNHNS and CDR2 SASEGT.